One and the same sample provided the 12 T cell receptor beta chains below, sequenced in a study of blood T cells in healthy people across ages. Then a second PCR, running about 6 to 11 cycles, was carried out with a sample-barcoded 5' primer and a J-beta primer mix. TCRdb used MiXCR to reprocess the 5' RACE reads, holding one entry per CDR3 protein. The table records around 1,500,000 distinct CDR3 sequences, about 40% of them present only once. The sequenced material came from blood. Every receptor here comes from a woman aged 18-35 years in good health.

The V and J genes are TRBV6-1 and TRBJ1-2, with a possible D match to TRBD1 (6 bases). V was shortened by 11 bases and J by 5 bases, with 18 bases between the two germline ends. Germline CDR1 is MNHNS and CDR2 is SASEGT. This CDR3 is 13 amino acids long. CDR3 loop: CASGEVGQYGYTF. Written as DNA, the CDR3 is TGTGCCTCAGGGGAGGTCGGCCAATATGGCTACACCTTC.

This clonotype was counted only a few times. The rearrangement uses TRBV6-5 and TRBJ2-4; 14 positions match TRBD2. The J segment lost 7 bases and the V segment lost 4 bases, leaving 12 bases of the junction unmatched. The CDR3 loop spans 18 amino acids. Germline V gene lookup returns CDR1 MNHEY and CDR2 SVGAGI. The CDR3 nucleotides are TGTGCCAGCAGTTCCATCCGACTAGCGGGGGGGCGGATGAACATTCAGTACTTC. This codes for CASSSIRLAGGRMNIQYF.

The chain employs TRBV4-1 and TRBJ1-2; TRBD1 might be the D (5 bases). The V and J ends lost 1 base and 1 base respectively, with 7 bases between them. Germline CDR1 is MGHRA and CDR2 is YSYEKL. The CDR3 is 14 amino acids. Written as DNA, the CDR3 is TGCGCCAGCAGCCAAGTCAGGGATAACTATGGCTACACCTTC. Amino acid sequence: CASSQVRDNYGYTF.

CDR3 DNA: TGTGCCAGCAGCTTGGCGGGCAGGGGGATGCGTCTTACCGTGGGACTAGCCAAAAACATTCAGTACTTC. It is translated as CASSLAGRGMRLTVGLAKNIQYF. The chain joins TRBV5-6 to TRBJ2-4; D is perhaps TRBD1 (7 bases). The CDR3 consists of 23 residues. Trimming took off 0 bases at V and 0 bases at J, with 31 bases between the two ends. The V gene's germline CDR1 is SGHDT and CDR2 YYEEEE.

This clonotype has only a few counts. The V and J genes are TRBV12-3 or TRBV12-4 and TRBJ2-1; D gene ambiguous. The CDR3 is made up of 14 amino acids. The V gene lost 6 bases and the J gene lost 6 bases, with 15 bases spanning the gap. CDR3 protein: CASSSVPWANEQFF. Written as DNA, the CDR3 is TGTGCCAGCAGCTCGGTGCCATGGGCCAATGAGCAGTTCTTC.

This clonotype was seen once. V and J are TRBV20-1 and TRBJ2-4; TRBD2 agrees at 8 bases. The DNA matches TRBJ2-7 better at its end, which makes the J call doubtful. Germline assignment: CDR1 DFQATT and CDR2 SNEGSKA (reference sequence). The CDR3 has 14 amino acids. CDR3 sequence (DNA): TGCAGTGCCCCGGGGGGGACATTTCACTACGAGCAGTACTTC. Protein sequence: CSAPGGTFHYEQYF.

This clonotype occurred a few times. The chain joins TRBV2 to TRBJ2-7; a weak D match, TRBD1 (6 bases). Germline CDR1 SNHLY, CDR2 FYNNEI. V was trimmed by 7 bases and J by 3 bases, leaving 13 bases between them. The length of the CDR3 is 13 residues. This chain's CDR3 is CASTTGQLYEQYF. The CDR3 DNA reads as TGTGCCAGCACCACCGGACAGCTCTACGAGCAGTACTTC.

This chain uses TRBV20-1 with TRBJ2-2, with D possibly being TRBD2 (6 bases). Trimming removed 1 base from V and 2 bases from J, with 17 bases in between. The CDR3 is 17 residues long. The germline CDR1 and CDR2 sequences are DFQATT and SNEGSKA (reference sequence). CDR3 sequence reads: CSARGTAGLLNTGELFF. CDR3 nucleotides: TGCAGTGCTAGAGGCACTGCGGGACTCCTTAACACCGGGGAGCTGTTTTTT.

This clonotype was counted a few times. The CDR3 reads CASRTGLNGDTQYF. DNA of the CDR3: TGTGCCAGCAGGACGGGACTAAATGGAGATACGCAGTATTTT. V usage is TRBV3-1 and J usage is TRBJ2-3; 7 nucleotides align to TRBD2. Germline V gene lookup returns CDR1 LGHDT and CDR2 YNNKEL (reference sequence). V dropped 6 bases and J dropped 5; count of bases not matched to a gene: 8. The CDR3 contains 14 residues.

The CDR3 DNA reads TGCAGTGCTAGAGATCATCGGACCTATGAAGCTTTCTTT. Translated, it gives CSARDHRTYEAFF. This sequence joins TRBV20-1 and TRBJ1-1; D is unresolved. CDR1 is DFQATT and CDR2 is SNEGSKA in the germline V gene (reference sequence). The CDR3 has 13 amino acids. Trimming removed 0 bases at V and 7 bases at J, with 12 bases between.

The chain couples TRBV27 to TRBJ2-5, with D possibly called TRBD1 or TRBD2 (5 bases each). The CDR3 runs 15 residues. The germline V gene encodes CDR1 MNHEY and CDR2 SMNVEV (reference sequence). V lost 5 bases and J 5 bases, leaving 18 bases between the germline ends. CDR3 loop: CASSPLRGRQETQYF. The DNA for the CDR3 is TGTGCCAGCAGTCCCCTTCGGGGACGCCAGGAGACCCAGTACTTC.

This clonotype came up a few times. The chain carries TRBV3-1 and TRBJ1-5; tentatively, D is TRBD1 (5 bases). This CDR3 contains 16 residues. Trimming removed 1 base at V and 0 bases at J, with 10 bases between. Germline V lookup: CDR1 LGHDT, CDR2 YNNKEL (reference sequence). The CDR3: CASSQGYDSSNQPQHF. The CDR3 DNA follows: TGTGCCAGCAGCCAAGGATATGACAGTAGCAATCAGCCCCAGCATTTT.